This T cell receptor (beta chain) was recorded in a study of T-cell reconstitution after alpha-beta-depleted transplantation in children. CDR3 size: 16 residues. The V gene's germline CDR1 is SGDLS and CDR2 YYNGEE. A TCRbeta library incorporating unique molecular identifiers was prepared. TCRdb re-called the PCR reads with MiXCR, one entry per CDR3 protein. The sample includes about 72,000 distinct CDR3 sequences, about 6.7% seen only once; the top ten take around 2.5%. About this clonotype: The junction departs from germline at one end; a sequencing error may be responsible.

The input for sequencing was PBMCs from the stem cell graft donor, taken from the stem cell graft. The chain employs TRBV9 and TRBJ2-7, with D hard to call. This receptor was obtained from a human donor who donated a stem cell graft to a child with acute lymphoblastic leukemia. The CDR3 protein is CSSSPQAAAANYEQYF. CDR3 nucleotides: TGTTCCAGCAGCCCCCAGGCAGCTGCGGCGAACTACGAGCAGTACTTC.